These T cell receptor beta chains were read from a single sample in a study of blood T cells in healthy people across ages. TCRdb redid the calling of the 5' RACE reads with MiXCR, one entry per CDR3 protein. Of roughly 1.7 million distinct CDR3 sequences in the sample, 30% to 35% are singletons; the top ten hold over 9%. The sequenced material came from blood. All receptors come from a woman aged 30 to 39 in good health. Both conserved end residues are part of each CDR3. Fields, in order: J gene, clone size, D gene, V gene, CDR3 DNA, CDR3 protein. D genes are given only for firm matches. A row's size may be missing; if present it is once, few, many or a size class.

TRBJ2-1 | few | - | TRBV7-3 | TGTGCCAGCAGCGTCTACGGGACTGGGAATGAGCAGTTCTTC | CASSVYGTGNEQFF
TRBJ2-7 | - | - | TRBV11-2 | TGTGCCAGCAGCATGTTCCAGAGTAGCTCCTACGAGCAGTACTTC | CASSMFQSSSYEQYF
TRBJ1-1 | few | TRBD1 | TRBV29-1 | TGCAGCGCGAACAGGGGGTGGAACACTGAAGCTTTCTTT | CSANRGWNTEAFF
TRBJ1-2 | few | TRBD1 | TRBV10-2 | TGCGCCAGCAAGGGACAGATCTATGGCTACACCTTC | CASKGQIYGYTF
TRBJ1-2 | - | - | TRBV7-9 | TGTGCCAGCAGCTTATCGGGGGGTGTCGACCATGGCTACACCTTC | CASSLSGGVDHGYTF
TRBJ1-5 | - | TRBD1 | TRBV12-3/TRBV12-4 | TGTGCCAGCAGTTTGACAGGGAGGGGCGATCAGCCCCAGCATTTT | CASSLTGRGDQPQHF
TRBJ2-5 | many | - | TRBV10-3 | TGTGCCATCAGTGAGTCTCTGGGGAGGGAGACCCAGTACTTC | CAISESLGRETQYF
TRBJ1-2 | - | TRBD1 | TRBV7-9 | TGTGCCAGCAGCCCGAATTCCGGGACAGGGTTTGGCTACACCTTC | CASSPNSGTGFGYTF
TRBJ2-6 | few | - | TRBV7-3 | TGTGCCAGCAGCTCAGGGTTTAGATCTGGGGCCAACGTCCTGACTTTC | CASSSGFRSGANVLTF
TRBJ2-1 | - | TRBD1 | TRBV11-2 | TGTGCCAGCAGCTTTTCCGGGACAGGGGTGTTCTTC | CASSFSGTGVFF
TRBJ2-5 | - | TRBD2 | TRBV9 | TGTGCCAGCAGCGTAGGGGTTAGCGGGGTACAAGAGACCCAGTACTTC | CASSVGVSGVQETQYF
TRBJ2-7 | - | - | TRBV7-9 | TGTGCCAGCAGCTGGTTCGGGTCAAACTACGAGCAGTACTTC | CASSWFGSNYEQYF
TRBJ1-4 | once | TRBD1 | TRBV5-1 | TGCGCCAGCAGCTTGAACAGGGGACCAAATGAAAAACTGTTTTTT | CASSLNRGPNEKLFF